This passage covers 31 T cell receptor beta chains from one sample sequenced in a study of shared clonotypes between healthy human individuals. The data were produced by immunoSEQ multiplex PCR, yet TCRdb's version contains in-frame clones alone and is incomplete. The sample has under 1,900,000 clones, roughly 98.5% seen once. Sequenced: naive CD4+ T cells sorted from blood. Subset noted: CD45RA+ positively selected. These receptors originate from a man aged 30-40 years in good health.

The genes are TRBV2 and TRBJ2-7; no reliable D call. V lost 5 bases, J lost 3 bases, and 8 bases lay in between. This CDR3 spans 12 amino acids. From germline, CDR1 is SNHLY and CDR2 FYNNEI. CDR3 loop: CASSTNLYEQYF. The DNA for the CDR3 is TGTGCCAGCAGTACCAATCTCTACGAGCAGTACTTC.

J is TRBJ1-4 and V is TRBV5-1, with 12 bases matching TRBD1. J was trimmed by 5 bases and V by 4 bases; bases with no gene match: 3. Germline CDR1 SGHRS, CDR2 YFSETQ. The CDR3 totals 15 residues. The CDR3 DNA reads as TGCGCCAGCAGCATCGGGACAGGGGGCAATGAAAAACTGTTTTTT. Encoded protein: CASSIGTGGNEKLFF.

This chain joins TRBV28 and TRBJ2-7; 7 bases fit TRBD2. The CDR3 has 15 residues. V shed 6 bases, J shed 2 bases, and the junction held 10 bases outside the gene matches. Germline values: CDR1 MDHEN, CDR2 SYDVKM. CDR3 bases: TGTGCCAGCAGCCAACTAGGACTAGGTGCCTACGAGCAGTACTTC. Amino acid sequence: CASSQLGLGAYEQYF.

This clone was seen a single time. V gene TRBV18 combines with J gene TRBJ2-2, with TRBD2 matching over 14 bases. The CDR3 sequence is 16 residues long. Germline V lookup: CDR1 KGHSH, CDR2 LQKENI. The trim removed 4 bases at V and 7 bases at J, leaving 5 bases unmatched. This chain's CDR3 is CASSLTGLAGGGELFF. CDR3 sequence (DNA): TGTGCCAGCTCACTCACCGGACTAGCGGGAGGCGGGGAGCTGTTTTTT.

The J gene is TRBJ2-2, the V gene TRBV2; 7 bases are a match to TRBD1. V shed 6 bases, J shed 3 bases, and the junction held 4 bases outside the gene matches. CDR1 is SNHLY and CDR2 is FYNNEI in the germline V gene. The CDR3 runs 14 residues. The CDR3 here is CASRDRTYTGELFF. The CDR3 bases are TGTGCCAGCAGGGACAGGACCTACACCGGGGAGCTGTTTTTT.

In nucleotides, the CDR3 is TGTGCCAGCAGTGCCCTACCGGGGTACGAGCAGTACTTC. It encodes CASSALPGYEQYF. The V call is TRBV6-4, the J call TRBJ2-7; maybe TRBD2 (5 bases). V lost 4 bases and J lost 4, with 11 bases in between. The CDR3 extends over 13 amino acids. From germline, CDR1 is MRHNA and CDR2 SNTAGT.

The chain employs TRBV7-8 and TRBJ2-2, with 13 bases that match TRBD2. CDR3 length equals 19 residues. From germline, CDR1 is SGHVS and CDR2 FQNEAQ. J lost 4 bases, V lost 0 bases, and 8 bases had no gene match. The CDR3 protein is CASSLAGLAGAWGTGELFF. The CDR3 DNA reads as TGTGCCAGCAGCTTAGCCGGACTAGCGGGAGCTTGGGGCACCGGGGAGCTGTTTTTT.

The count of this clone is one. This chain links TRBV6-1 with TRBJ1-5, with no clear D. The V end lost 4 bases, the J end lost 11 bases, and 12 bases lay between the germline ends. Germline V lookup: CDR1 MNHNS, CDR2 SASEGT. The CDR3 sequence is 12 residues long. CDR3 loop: CASSVGLSAQHF. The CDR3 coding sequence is TGTGCCAGCAGTGTTGGGCTCTCGGCCCAGCATTTT.

CDR3 amino acids: CASSLGRHKKGSTGELFF. CDR3 bases: TGTGCCAGCAGCTTAGGCCGACATAAGAAGGGGTCCACCGGGGAGCTGTTTTTT. The V call is TRBV11-3, the J call TRBJ2-2; a possible D gene is TRBD1 (5 bases). CDR3 length: 18 residues. V lost 1 base, J lost 4 bases, and 19 bases lay in between. Germline V gives CDR1 SGHNT, CDR2 YENEEA.

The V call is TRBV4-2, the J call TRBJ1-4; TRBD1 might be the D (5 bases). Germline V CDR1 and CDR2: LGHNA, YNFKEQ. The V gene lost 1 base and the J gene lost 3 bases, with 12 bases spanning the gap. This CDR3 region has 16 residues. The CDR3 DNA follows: TGTGCCAGCAGCCAAGCTGGAGGCAGGGCTAATGAAAAACTGTTTTTT. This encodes CASSQAGGRANEKLFF.

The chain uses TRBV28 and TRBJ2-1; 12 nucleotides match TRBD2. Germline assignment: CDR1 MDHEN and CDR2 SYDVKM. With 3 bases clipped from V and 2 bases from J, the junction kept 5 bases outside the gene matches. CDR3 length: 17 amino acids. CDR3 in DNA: TGTGCCAGCAGTTTTGCTAGCGGGAGGGAAACCTACAATGAGCAGTTCTTC. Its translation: CASSFASGRETYNEQFF. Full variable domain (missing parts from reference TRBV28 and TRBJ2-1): DVKVTQSSRYLVKRTGEKVFLECVQDMDHENMFWYRQDPGLGLRLIYFSYDVKMKEKGDIPEGYSVSREKKERFSLILESASTNQTSMYLCASSFASGRETYNEQFFGPGTRLTVL.

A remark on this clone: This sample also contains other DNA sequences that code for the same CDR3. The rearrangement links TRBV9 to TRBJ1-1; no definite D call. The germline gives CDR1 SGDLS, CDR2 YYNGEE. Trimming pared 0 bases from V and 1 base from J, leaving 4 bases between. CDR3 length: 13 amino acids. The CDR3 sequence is CASSVAGNTEAFF. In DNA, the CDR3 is TGTGCCAGCAGCGTAGCCGGGAACACTGAAGCTTTCTTT.

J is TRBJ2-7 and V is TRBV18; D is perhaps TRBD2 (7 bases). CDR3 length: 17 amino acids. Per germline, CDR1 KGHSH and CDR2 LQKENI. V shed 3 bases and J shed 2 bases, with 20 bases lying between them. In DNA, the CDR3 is TGTGCCAGCTCACCCCCGGGGGGCGGGAGACAACCCTACGAGCAGTACTTC. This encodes CASSPPGGGRQPYEQYF.

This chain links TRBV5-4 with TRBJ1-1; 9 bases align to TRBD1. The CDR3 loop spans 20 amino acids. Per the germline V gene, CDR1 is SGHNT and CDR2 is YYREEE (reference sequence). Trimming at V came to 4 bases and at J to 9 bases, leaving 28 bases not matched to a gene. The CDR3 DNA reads TGTGCCAGCAGCCGGTCGGGCTCCAATCCAGCGATGACAGGGGGGGGGAAAGCTTTCTTT. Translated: CASSRSGSNPAMTGGGKAFF.

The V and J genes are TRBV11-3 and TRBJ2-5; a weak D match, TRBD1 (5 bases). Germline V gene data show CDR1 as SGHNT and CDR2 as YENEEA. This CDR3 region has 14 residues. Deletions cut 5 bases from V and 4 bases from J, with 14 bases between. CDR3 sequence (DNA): TGTGCCAGCAGCCGCCTGGACAAGATAGAGACCCAGTACTTC. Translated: CASSRLDKIETQYF. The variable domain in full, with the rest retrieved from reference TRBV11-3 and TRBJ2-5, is EAGVVQSPRYKIIEKKQPVAFWCNPISGHNTLYWYLQNLGQGPELLIRYENEEAVDDSQLPKDRFSAERLKGVDSTLKIQPAELGDSAVYLCASSRLDKIETQYFGPGTRLLVL.

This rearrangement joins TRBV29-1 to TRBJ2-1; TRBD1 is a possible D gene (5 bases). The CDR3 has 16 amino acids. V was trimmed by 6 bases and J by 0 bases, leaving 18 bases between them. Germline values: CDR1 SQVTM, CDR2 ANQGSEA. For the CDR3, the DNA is TGCAGCGTAGCCGAGCTGGGGCAGGGCTCCTACAATGAGCAGTTCTTC. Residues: CSVAELGQGSYNEQFF.

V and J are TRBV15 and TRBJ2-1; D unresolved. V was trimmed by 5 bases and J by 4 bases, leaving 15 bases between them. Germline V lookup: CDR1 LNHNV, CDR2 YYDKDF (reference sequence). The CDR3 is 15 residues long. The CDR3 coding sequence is TGTGCCACCAGCCGCGTCGGGCCGCAGTACAATGAGCAGTTCTTC. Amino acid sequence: CATSRVGPQYNEQFF.

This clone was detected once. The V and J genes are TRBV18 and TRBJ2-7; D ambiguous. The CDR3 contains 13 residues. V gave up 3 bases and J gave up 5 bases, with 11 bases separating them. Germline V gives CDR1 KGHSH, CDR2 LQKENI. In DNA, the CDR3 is TGTGCCAGCTCACCGCTAGAATTCCACGAGCAGTACTTC. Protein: CASSPLEFHEQYF.

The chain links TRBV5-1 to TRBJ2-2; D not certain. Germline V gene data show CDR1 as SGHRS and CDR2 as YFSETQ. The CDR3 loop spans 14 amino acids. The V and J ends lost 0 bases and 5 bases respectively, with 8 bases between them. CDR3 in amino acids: CASSLVRGTGELFF. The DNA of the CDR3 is TGCGCCAGCAGCTTGGTTCGCGGTACCGGGGAGCTGTTTTTT.

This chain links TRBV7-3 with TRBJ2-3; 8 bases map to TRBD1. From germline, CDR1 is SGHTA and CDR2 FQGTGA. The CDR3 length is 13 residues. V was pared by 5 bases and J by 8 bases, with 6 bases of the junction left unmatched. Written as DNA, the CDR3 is TGTGCCAGCAGCCCGGGACAGGAGGGTACGCAGTATTTT. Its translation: CASSPGQEGTQYF.

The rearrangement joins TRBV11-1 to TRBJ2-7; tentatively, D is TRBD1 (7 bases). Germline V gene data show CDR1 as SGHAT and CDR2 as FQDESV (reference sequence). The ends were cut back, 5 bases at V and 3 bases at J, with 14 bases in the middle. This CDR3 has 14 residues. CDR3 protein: CASSQGGFGYEQYF. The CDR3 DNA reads TGTGCCAGCAGCCAGGGGGGCTTTGGCTACGAGCAGTACTTC.

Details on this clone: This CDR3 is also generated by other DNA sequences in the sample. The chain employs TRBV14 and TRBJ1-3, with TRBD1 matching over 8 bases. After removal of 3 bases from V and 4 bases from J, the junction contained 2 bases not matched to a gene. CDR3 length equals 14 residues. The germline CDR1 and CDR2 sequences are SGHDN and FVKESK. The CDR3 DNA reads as TGTGCCAGCAGCCACAGGGGGCTCGGAAACACCATATATTTT. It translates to CASSHRGLGNTIYF.

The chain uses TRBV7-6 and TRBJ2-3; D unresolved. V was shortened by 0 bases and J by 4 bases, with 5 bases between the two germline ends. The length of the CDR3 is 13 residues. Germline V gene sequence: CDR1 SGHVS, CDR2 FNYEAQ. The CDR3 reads CASSLATSDTQYF. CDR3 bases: TGTGCCAGCAGCTTAGCGACGTCAGATACGCAGTATTTT.

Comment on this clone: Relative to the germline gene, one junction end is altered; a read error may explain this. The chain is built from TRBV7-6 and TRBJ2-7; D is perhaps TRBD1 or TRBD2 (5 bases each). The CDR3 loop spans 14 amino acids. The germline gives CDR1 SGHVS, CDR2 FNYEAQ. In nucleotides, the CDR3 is TGTGTCAGCAGCTTCTTATATGGGACCGACGAGCAGTACTTC. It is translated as CVSSFLYGTDEQYF.

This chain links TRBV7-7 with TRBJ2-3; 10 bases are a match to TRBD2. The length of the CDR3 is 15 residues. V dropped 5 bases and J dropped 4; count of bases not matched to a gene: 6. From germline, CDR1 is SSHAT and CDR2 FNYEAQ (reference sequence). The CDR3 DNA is TGTGCCAGCAGCCCTAGCGGGAGAGCGGCAGATACGCAGTATTTT. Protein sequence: CASSPSGRAADTQYF.

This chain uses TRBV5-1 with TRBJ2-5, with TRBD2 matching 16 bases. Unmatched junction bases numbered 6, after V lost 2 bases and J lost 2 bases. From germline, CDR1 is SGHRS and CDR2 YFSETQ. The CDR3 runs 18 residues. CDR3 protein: CASSFAQGLAGGQETQYF. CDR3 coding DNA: TGCGCCAGCAGCTTCGCACAGGGACTAGCGGGAGGGCAAGAGACCCAGTACTTC.

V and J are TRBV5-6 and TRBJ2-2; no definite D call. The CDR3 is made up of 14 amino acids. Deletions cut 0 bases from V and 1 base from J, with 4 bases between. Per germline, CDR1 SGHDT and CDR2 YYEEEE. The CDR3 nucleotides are TGTGCCAGCAGCTTGGAAGAGAACACCGGGGAGCTGTTTTTT. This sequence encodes CASSLEENTGELFF.

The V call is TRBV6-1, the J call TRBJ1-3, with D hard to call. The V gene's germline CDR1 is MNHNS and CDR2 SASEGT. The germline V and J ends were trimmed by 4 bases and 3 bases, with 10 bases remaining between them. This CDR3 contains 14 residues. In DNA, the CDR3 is TGTGCCAGCAGTGCGACGACGGTTGGAAACACCATATATTTT. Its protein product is CASSATTVGNTIYF.

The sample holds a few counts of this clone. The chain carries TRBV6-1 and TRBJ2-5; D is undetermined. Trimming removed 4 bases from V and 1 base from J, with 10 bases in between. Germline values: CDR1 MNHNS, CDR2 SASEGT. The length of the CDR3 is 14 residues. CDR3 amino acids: CASSAARVQETQYF. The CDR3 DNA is TGTGCCAGCAGTGCAGCTAGGGTCCAAGAGACCCAGTACTTC.

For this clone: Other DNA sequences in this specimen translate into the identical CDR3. CDR3 in amino acids: CASRGQPTQETQYF. CDR3 DNA: TGTGCCAGCAGGGGACAGCCTACTCAAGAGACCCAGTACTTC. The genes are TRBV2 and TRBJ2-5, with 7 bases identical to TRBD1. V gave up 6 bases and J gave up 2 bases; unmatched junction bases: 6. This CDR3 has 14 amino acids. From germline, CDR1 is SNHLY and CDR2 FYNNEI. The full variable domain, with the rest looked up from reference TRBV2 and TRBJ2-5, is EPEVTQTPSHQVTQMGQEVILRCVPISNHLYFYWYRQILGQKVEFLVSFYNNEISEKSEIFDDQFSVERPDGSNFTLKIRSTKLEDSAMYFCASRGQPTQETQYFGPGTRLLVL.

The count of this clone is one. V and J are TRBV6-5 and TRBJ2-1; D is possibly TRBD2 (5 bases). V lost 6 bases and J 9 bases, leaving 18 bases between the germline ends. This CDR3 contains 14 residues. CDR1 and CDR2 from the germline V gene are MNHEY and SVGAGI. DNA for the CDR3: TGTGCCAGCAGCCTAAGCGGCTTCTTGGGTGAGCAGTTCTTC. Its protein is CASSLSGFLGEQFF.